These 24 T cell receptor beta chains were all obtained from the same sample, sequenced in a study of regulatory T cells in long-lasting Graves disease. Sample time point: newly diagnosed GD, antithyroid drugs for less than 3 months. Extracted PBMC RNA gave rise to the TCR library. Libraries of TCR beta came from iRepertoire HTBI primers plus Arm-PCR of CDR3 regions. TCRdb called the multiplex PCR reads again in MiXCR, with one record for every CDR3 protein. The table has around 500,000 distinct CDR3 sequences, roughly 15% seen once. The same specimen was also included in a second study, on T cells in Graves' hyperthyroidism and ophthalmopathy.

Here the sequenced sample was peripheral blood mononuclear cells (PBMCs), taken at new diagnosis, from a patient treated with antithyroid drugs. Every receptor here comes from a woman aged 35-65 years with Graves disease.

In this sample, this clonotype turned up a few times. The chain recombines TRBV10-3 with TRBJ1-1; D is uncertain. V was trimmed by 4 bases and J by 1 base, leaving 7 bases between them. Per germline, CDR1 ENHRY and CDR2 SYGVKD. There are 13 residues in the CDR3. In nucleotides, the CDR3 is TGTGCCATCAGTGTGACCGGGAACACTGAAGCTTTCTTT. It is translated as CAISVTGNTEAFF.

Points on this clonotype: A much larger clone lies a single base off, so this may be a read error. As the CDR3 is not closed by the conserved phenylalanine or tryptophan, this likely results from a read error. This chain connects TRBV10-2 to TRBJ2-5; 8 nucleotides align to TRBD2. CDR1 and CDR2 (germline): WSHSY, SAAADI. The J segment lost 4 bases and the V segment lost 3 bases, leaving 4 bases of the junction unmatched. This CDR3 comprises 14 residues. Here the CDR3 reads CASSDGRVRETQYS. CDR3 sequence (DNA): TGCGCCAGCAGTGACGGGAGGGTTCGAGAGACCCAGTACTCC.

This clonotype was found many times. With a much larger clone just one base away, this may be a read error. The chain uses TRBV5-8 and TRBJ2-3, with D unclear. Germline CDR1 SGHTS, CDR2 YDEGEE. The CDR3 has 13 amino acids. The ends were cut back, 0 bases at V and 2 bases at J, with 4 bases in the middle. CDR3 loop: CASSLDNTDTQYF. In DNA, the CDR3 is TGTGCCAGCAGCTTGGACAACACAGATACGCAGTATTTT.

This clonotype showed up many times. The gene calls are TRBV2 and TRBJ1-2; the D gene is possibly TRBD1 (6 bases). CDR3 length: 11 amino acids. Germline V gene sequence: CDR1 SNHLY, CDR2 FYNNEI. V lost 7 bases and J 6 bases, leaving 9 bases between the germline ends. CDR3 nucleotides: TGTGCCAGCACTGGGACAAATGGCTACACCTTC. Translated: CASTGTNGYTF.

The V call is TRBV29-1, the J call TRBJ2-7; TRBD2 matches 10 bases. The germline CDR1 and CDR2 sequences are SQVTM and ANQGSEA. V was pared by 7 bases and J by 1 base, with 16 bases of the junction left unmatched. There are 17 residues in the CDR3. The CDR3 bases are TGCAGCGGTCCGGGCCCTCAAGGTAGCGGGGGGTCCTACGAGCAGTACTTC. It specifies CSGPGPQGSGGSYEQYF.

This clonotype has a count of ten or more. The chain recombines TRBV7-8 with TRBJ1-5; D gene unclear. CDR3 length equals 15 residues. The germline V and J ends were trimmed by 4 bases and 0 bases, with 10 bases remaining between them. Looked up from germline, CDR1 is SGHVS and CDR2 is FQNEAQ. CDR3 in amino acids: CASSSGRFSNQPQHF. CDR3 coding DNA: TGTGCCAGCAGCTCCGGACGTTTTAGCAATCAGCCCCAGCATTTT. Looking up the rest from reference TRBV7-8 and TRBJ1-5 gives the full variable domain: GAGVSQSPRYKVAKRGQDVALRCDPISGHVSLFWYQQALGQGPEFLTYFQNEAQLDKSGLPSDRFFAERPEGSVSTLKIQRTQQEDSAVYLCASSSGRFSNQPQHFGDGTRLSIL.

This clonotype was found many times. This rearrangement joins TRBV7-8 to TRBJ1-1; D is uncertain. The germline gives CDR1 SGHVS, CDR2 FQNEAQ. V lost 5 bases, J lost 9 bases, and 16 bases lay in between. The CDR3 consists of 13 residues. The CDR3 nucleotides are TGTGCCAGCAGCCCTCTGGACCCGGGAAAAGCTTTCTTT. It encodes CASSPLDPGKAFF.

This clonotype turned up a few times. This rearrangement joins TRBV19 to TRBJ1-5; TRBD1 matches 8 bases. The length of the CDR3 is 16 residues. Trimming removed 3 bases from V and 3 bases from J; junction bases left unmatched: 7. Germline lookup yields CDR1 LNHDA and CDR2 SQIVND (reference sequence). CDR3 in amino acids: CASSMEQGGFNQPQHF. CDR3 in DNA: TGTGCCAGTAGTATGGAACAGGGGGGATTCAATCAGCCCCAGCATTTT.

About this clonotype itself: A much larger clone sits a single nucleotide away, making a read error possible. The conserved phenylalanine or tryptophan normally closing the CDR3 is absent here, so this likely arose from a read error. The CDR3 DNA sequence: TGCAGTGCCAGTTCGGGGGGGGCCTTGGTTGAGCAGTTCCTC. Amino acid sequence: CSASSGGALVEQFL. V is TRBV20-1 and J is TRBJ2-1, with 8 bases aligning to TRBD2. Germline lookup yields CDR1 DFQATT and CDR2 SNEGSKA (reference sequence). After removal of 6 bases from V and 9 bases from J, the junction contained 13 bases not matched to a gene. This CDR3 spans 14 amino acids.

This clonotype came up many times. The rearrangement joins TRBV15 to TRBJ1-1, with unresolved D. Germline CDR1 reads LNHNV; CDR2 reads YYDKDF (reference sequence). CDR3 size: 12 residues. With 5 bases removed from V and 3 bases from J, the gap between germline ends came to 7 bases. CDR3 nucleotide sequence: TGTGCCACCAGCTTCCGGGACACTGAAGCTTTCTTT. This gives the protein CATSFRDTEAFF.

The V call is TRBV19, the J call TRBJ1-4, with D perhaps matching TRBD1 (6 bases). Germline-derived CDR1 and CDR2 are LNHDA and SQIVND (reference sequence). Trimming left V 4 bases short and J 13 bases short, with 10 bases between. The CDR3 spans 11 residues. The CDR3 DNA reads TGTGCCAGTAGTACAGGGGAGAGACTGTTTTTT. It specifies CASSTGERLFF.

This clonotype has a handful of counts. This rearrangement joins TRBV12-3 or TRBV12-4 to TRBJ1-6; TRBD1 matches at 7 bases. The CDR3 has 15 amino acids. Unmatched junction bases numbered 7, after V lost 7 bases and J lost 4 bases. CDR3 residues: CASTEDRVYNSPLHF. The CDR3 bases are TGTGCCAGCACAGAAGACAGGGTTTATAATTCACCCCTCCACTTT.

In this sample, this clonotype turned up many times. V is TRBV6-2 or TRBV6-3 and J is TRBJ1-6; D perhaps matches TRBD1 (6 bases). Germline loops: CDR1 MNHEY, CDR2 SVGEGT. This CDR3 spans 14 amino acids. The ends were cut back, 4 bases at V and 7 bases at J, with 11 bases in the middle. As DNA, the CDR3 is TGTGCCAGCAGTTGGAACAGGGAAAATTCACCCCTCCACTTT. It translates to CASSWNRENSPLHF.

At least ten counts were recorded for this clonotype. The chain couples TRBV2 to TRBJ1-5; D not resolved. This CDR3 is built from 14 residues. Germline V gives CDR1 SNHLY, CDR2 FYNNEI. Trimming stripped 7 bases from V and 3 bases from J, with 13 bases between. This CDR3 is CASTKGRDNQPQHF. DNA of the CDR3: TGTGCCAGCACGAAAGGCCGCGACAATCAGCCCCAGCATTTT. Filled out from reference TRBV2 and TRBJ1-5, the complete variable domain reads EPEVTQTPSHQVTQMGQEVILRCVPISNHLYFYWYRQILGQKVEFLVSFYNNEISEKSEIFDDQFSVERPDGSNFTLKIRSTKLEDSAMYFCASTKGRDNQPQHFGDGTRLSIL.

In its sample, this clonotype was seen a few times. As DNA, the CDR3 is TGTGCCAGTAAAGAACAGGGCAGTCAGCCCCAGCATTTT. This codes for CASKEQGSQPQHF. The gene calls are TRBV19 and TRBJ1-5, with D perhaps matching TRBD1 (6 bases). Germline CDR1 LNHDA, CDR2 SQIVND (reference sequence). V lost 7 bases and J 6 bases, leaving 13 bases between the germline ends. The CDR3 is 13 residues long.

This clonotype occurred many times. The J gene is TRBJ1-1, the V gene TRBV5-6, with no clear D. The CDR3 contains 14 residues. V was cut by 0 bases and J by 5 bases, with 11 bases left in between. Per the germline V gene, CDR1 is SGHDT and CDR2 is YYEEEE. The CDR3 DNA sequence: TGTGCCAGCAGCTTGGGGGATCGAGGGACTGAAGCTTTCTTT. Its translation: CASSLGDRGTEAFF.

This clonotype was recorded at least ten times. The chain carries TRBV5-1 and TRBJ2-1; D could derive from TRBD1 or TRBD2 (6 bases each). Germline V gene lookup returns CDR1 SGHRS and CDR2 YFSETQ. The length of the CDR3 is 15 residues. Between the trimmed V and J ends, which lost 2 bases and 7 bases, there was a span of 16 bases. The CDR3: CASSLSGVLANEQFF. In DNA, the CDR3 is TGCGCCAGCAGCTTATCAGGGGTACTAGCAAATGAGCAGTTCTTC.

This clonotype has ten or more counts. The V call is TRBV7-9, the J call TRBJ2-7; possibly TRBD1 or TRBD2 for D (5 bases each). The CDR3 extends over 13 amino acids. Between the trimmed V and J ends, which lost 3 bases and 4 bases, there was a span of 10 bases. Germline values: CDR1 SEHNR, CDR2 FQNEAQ (reference sequence). CDR3 sequence reads: CASSLVGAYEQYF. The CDR3 bases are TGTGCCAGCAGCTTGGTCGGGGCTTACGAGCAGTACTTC.

V gene TRBV11-1 combines with J gene TRBJ2-2, with TRBD2 identical over 9 bases. CDR3 length: 15 residues. Germline trimming cut 4 bases from V and 7 bases from J; bases unmatched to any gene: 7. Germline loops: CDR1 SGHAT, CDR2 FQDESV (reference sequence). The CDR3 nucleotides read TGTGCCAGCAGCTCCTCTAGCGGGGTAATCGGGGAGCTGTTTTTT. Protein sequence: CASSSSSGVIGELFF.

This chain links TRBV30 with TRBJ2-7; no definite D call. Trimming left V 7 bases short and J 0 bases short, with 13 bases between. The germline gives CDR1 GTSNPN, CDR2 SVGIG (reference sequence). CDR3 size: 13 residues. CDR3 DNA: TGTGCCTTCTTATTGGTGAACTCCTACGAGCAGTACTTC. Its translation: CAFLLVNSYEQYF.

In its sample, this clonotype was seen a few times. V gene TRBV5-1 combines with J gene TRBJ1-1; 7 bases are shared with TRBD1. The trim removed 4 bases at V and 4 bases at J, leaving 10 bases unmatched. Germline CDR1 and CDR2: SGHRS and YFSETQ. The CDR3 runs 15 residues. Here the CDR3 reads CASSETTGLVTEAFF. For the CDR3, the DNA is TGCGCCAGCAGCGAGACGACAGGGTTAGTCACTGAAGCTTTCTTT.

Of note for this clonotype: A much larger clone lies one base from this, so it may be a read error. The chain is built from TRBV27 and TRBJ2-1; D is possibly TRBD1 (6 bases). The CDR3 has 14 amino acids. V lost 5 bases and J 10 bases, leaving 18 bases between the germline ends. The germline V gene encodes CDR1 MNHEY and CDR2 SMNVEV (reference sequence). CDR3 residues: CASSPQGTNHEQFF. CDR3 DNA sequence: TGTGCCAGCAGTCCGCAGGGGACCAACCACGAGCAGTTCTTC.

In its sample, this clonotype was seen many times. The chain is built from TRBV6-1 and TRBJ2-1; 9 bases are shared with TRBD1. J gave up 3 bases and V 3 bases, and 3 bases lay outside the gene matches. Germline values: CDR1 MNHNS, CDR2 SASEGT. The CDR3 spans 15 residues. The CDR3 nucleotides are TGTGCCAGCAGTGACACAGGGGGCTTCTACAATGAGCAGTTCTTC. Amino acid sequence: CASSDTGGFYNEQFF.

The rearrangement uses TRBV30 and TRBJ2-2, with D perhaps assigned TRBD1 or TRBD2 (6 bases each). The CDR3 has 15 residues. Germline CDR1 reads GTSNPN; CDR2 reads SVGIG (reference sequence). The V and J ends lost 3 bases and 0 bases respectively, with 11 bases between them. CDR3 nucleotide sequence: TGTGCCTGGAGCGGGGGCACAACGAACACCGGGGAGCTGTTTTTT. Amino acids: CAWSGGTTNTGELFF.